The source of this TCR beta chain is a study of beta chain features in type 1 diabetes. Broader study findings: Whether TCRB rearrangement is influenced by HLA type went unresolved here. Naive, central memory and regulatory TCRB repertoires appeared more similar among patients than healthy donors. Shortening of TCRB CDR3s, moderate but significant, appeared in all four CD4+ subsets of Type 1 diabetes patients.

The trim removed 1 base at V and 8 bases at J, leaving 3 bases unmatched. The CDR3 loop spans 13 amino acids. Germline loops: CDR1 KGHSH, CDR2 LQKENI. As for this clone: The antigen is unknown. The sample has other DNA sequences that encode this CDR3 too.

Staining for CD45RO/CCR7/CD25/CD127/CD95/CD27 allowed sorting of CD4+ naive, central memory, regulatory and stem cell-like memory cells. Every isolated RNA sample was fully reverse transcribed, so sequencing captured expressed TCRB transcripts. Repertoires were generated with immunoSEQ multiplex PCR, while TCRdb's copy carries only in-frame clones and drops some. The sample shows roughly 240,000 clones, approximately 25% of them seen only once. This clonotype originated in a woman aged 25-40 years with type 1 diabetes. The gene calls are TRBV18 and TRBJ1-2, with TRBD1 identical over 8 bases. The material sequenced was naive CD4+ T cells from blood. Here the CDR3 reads CASSPLTGDGYTF. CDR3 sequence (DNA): TGTGCCAGCTCACCACTGACAGGGGACGGCTACACCTTC. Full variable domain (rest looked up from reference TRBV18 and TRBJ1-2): NAGVMQNPRHLVRRRGQEARLRCSPMKGHSHVYWYRQLPEEGLKFMVYLQKENIIDESGMPKERFSAEFPKEGPSILRIQQVVRGDSAAYFCASSPLTGDGYTFGSGTRLTVV.